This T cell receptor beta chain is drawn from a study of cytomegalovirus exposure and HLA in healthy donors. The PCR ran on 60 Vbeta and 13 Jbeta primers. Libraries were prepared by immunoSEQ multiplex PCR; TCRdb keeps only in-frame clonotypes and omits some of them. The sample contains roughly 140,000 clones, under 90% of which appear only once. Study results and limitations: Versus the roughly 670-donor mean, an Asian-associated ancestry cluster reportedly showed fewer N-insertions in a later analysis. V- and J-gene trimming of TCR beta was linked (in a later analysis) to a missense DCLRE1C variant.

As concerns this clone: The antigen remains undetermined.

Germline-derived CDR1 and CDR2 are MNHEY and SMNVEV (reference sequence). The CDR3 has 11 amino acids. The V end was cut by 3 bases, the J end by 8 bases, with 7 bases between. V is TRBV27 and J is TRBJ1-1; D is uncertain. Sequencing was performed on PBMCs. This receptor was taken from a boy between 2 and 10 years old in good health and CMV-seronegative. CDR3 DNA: TGTGCCAGCAGTTTTTCGGGGGAAGCTTTCTTT. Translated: CASSFSGEAFF.